This note documents a single T cell receptor beta chain sequence. These data belong to a study of control samples from healthy donors and cancer patients. Sequencing used immunoSEQ multiplex PCR; TCRdb keeps in-frame clones, though not all of them. The table lists about 270,000 clones, approximately 80% of them singletons. In germline, CDR1 is SEHNR, CDR2 FQNEAQ (reference sequence). Trimming removed 3 bases at V and 9 bases at J, with 11 bases between. The CDR3 loop spans 13 amino acids. Sequenced material: PBMCs. The rearrangement joins TRBV7-9 to TRBJ2-2; maybe TRBD2 (6 bases). This receptor was identified in a woman aged 55 to 70 with lung cancer. CDR3 region: CASSLAGGRELFF. DNA of the CDR3: TGTGCCAGCAGCTTGGCTGGAGGGCGGGAGCTGTTTTTT.